This is a list of T cell receptor beta chains from one sample in a study of brain T cells in children with intractable seizures. The data were produced by immunoSEQ multiplex PCR, yet TCRdb's version contains in-frame clones alone and is incomplete. The sample consists of 300,000 to 400,000 clones, about 93% of them appearing once. The specimen comprised peripheral blood, sampled roughly 5 months after surgery. The receptor set was obtained from a boy less than two years old with tuberous sclerosis and intractable seizures. Both conserved end residues are part of each CDR3. Fields, in order: D gene, J gene, clone size, V gene, CDR3 protein, CDR3 DNA. The D gene is left open where the match is weak. Part of the rows lack a size; the others show once, few, many or a class for expanded clones.

D gene: TRBD1
J gene: TRBJ1-1
clone size: .
V gene: TRBV27
CDR3 protein: CASVPGQGVPRGNTEAFF
CDR3 DNA: TGTGCCAGCGTACCGGGACAGGGGGTTCCCAGGGGGAACACTGAAGCTTTCTTT

D gene: .
J gene: TRBJ2-3
clone size: .
V gene: TRBV6-2/TRBV6-3
CDR3 protein: CASSYNSGRVVTDTQYF
CDR3 DNA: TGTGCCAGCAGTTACAACAGCGGCCGCGTTGTGACAGATACGCAGTATTTT

D gene: TRBD1
J gene: TRBJ2-1
clone size: .
V gene: TRBV28
CDR3 protein: CASTRAGTGDYNEQFF
CDR3 DNA: TGTGCCAGCACCAGAGCCGGGACAGGGGACTACAATGAGCAGTTCTTC

D gene: TRBD1
J gene: TRBJ1-5
clone size: .
V gene: TRBV6-5
CDR3 protein: CASSPDRVNQPQHF
CDR3 DNA: TGTGCCAGCAGTCCGGACAGGGTGAATCAGCCCCAGCATTTT

D gene: .
J gene: TRBJ2-7
clone size: .
V gene: TRBV7-6
CDR3 protein: CASSFGGSYEQYF
CDR3 DNA: TGTGCCAGCAGCTTCGGTGGGAGCTACGAGCAGTACTTC

D gene: .
J gene: TRBJ2-5
clone size: .
V gene: TRBV13
CDR3 protein: CASNVLGPQETQYF
CDR3 DNA: TGTGCCAGCAACGTTCTAGGTCCCCAAGAGACCCAGTACTTC

D gene: .
J gene: TRBJ1-5
clone size: .
V gene: TRBV27
CDR3 protein: CASSLNTGNQPQHF
CDR3 DNA: TGTGCCAGCAGTCTCAACACGGGGAATCAGCCCCAGCATTTT

D gene: .
J gene: TRBJ1-2
clone size: few
V gene: TRBV12-3/TRBV12-4
CDR3 protein: CASRFGDGYGYTF
CDR3 DNA: TGTGCCAGCAGGTTCGGGGACGGCTATGGCTACACCTTC

D gene: .
J gene: TRBJ2-3
clone size: .
V gene: TRBV2
CDR3 protein: CASQKATGGTDTQYF
CDR3 DNA: TGTGCCAGCCAGAAGGCGACAGGCGGGACAGATACGCAGTATTTT

D gene: .
J gene: TRBJ2-7
clone size: .
V gene: TRBV27
CDR3 protein: CASSSNTEAYEQYF
CDR3 DNA: TGTGCCAGCAGTTCTAACACGGAAGCCTACGAGCAGTACTTC

D gene: TRBD1
J gene: TRBJ2-1
clone size: .
V gene: TRBV5-4
CDR3 protein: CASSSSGQGLSYEQFF
CDR3 DNA: TGTGCCAGCAGCTCCTCGGGACAGGGGCTCAGCTATGAGCAGTTCTTC

D gene: TRBD1
J gene: TRBJ1-2
clone size: .
V gene: TRBV10-3
CDR3 protein: CAISDRDRGDYGYTF
CDR3 DNA: TGTGCCATCAGTGATCGGGACAGGGGAGACTATGGCTACACCTTC

D gene: .
J gene: TRBJ2-3
clone size: .
V gene: TRBV5-6
CDR3 protein: CASKAAGFADTQYF
CDR3 DNA: TGTGCCAGCAAGGCGGCAGGGTTCGCAGATACGCAGTATTTT

D gene: TRBD1
J gene: TRBJ1-4
clone size: .
V gene: TRBV5-6
CDR3 protein: CASSSHPGQGNEKLFF
CDR3 DNA: TGTGCCAGCAGCTCTCACCCAGGACAGGGGAATGAAAAACTGTTTTTT

D gene: .
J gene: TRBJ2-5
clone size: .
V gene: TRBV28
CDR3 protein: CASSVGGETQYF
CDR3 DNA: TGTGCCAGCAGTGTAGGGGGGGAGACCCAGTACTTC

D gene: .
J gene: TRBJ1-1
clone size: .
V gene: TRBV7-8
CDR3 protein: CASSTAKKVAVGAFF
CDR3 DNA: TGTGCCAGCAGCACCGCAAAGAAAGTGGCTGTGGGAGCTTTCTTT

D gene: .
J gene: TRBJ1-4
clone size: .
V gene: TRBV6-1
CDR3 protein: CASSQAGEKLFF
CDR3 DNA: TGTGCCAGCAGTCAAGCGGGAGAAAAACTGTTTTTT

D gene: .
J gene: TRBJ2-7
clone size: .
V gene: TRBV6-5
CDR3 protein: CASLPAGGWSEQYF
CDR3 DNA: TGTGCCAGCTTACCCGCAGGAGGTTGGAGCGAGCAGTACTTC

D gene: .
J gene: TRBJ2-3
clone size: .
V gene: TRBV5-4
CDR3 protein: CASSLDPDGNTQYF
CDR3 DNA: TGTGCCAGCAGCTTGGACCCCGATGGAAATACGCAGTATTTT

D gene: .
J gene: TRBJ2-1
clone size: .
V gene: TRBV5-1
CDR3 protein: CASSLAAPHEQFF
CDR3 DNA: TGCGCCAGCAGCTTGGCGGCACCTCATGAGCAGTTCTTC

D gene: .
J gene: TRBJ2-3
clone size: .
V gene: TRBV5-1
CDR3 protein: CASSTQSTDTQYF
CDR3 DNA: TGCGCCAGCAGCACACAGAGCACAGATACGCAGTATTTT

D gene: .
J gene: TRBJ1-5
clone size: few
V gene: TRBV14
CDR3 protein: CASSQEGQAGYQGNQPQHF
CDR3 DNA: TGTGCCAGCAGCCAAGAAGGTCAAGCAGGGTATCAGGGCAATCAGCCCCAGCATTTT

D gene: TRBD2
J gene: TRBJ2-1
clone size: .
V gene: TRBV5-1
CDR3 protein: CASSPSRGAGDEQFF
CDR3 DNA: TGCGCCAGCAGCCCCTCGCGGGGGGCCGGGGATGAGCAGTTCTTC

D gene: .
J gene: TRBJ2-1
clone size: .
V gene: TRBV30
CDR3 protein: CALFGTANNEQFF
CDR3 DNA: TGTGCCTTGTTCGGGACGGCCAACAATGAGCAGTTCTTC

D gene: .
J gene: TRBJ1-4
clone size: .
V gene: TRBV24-1
CDR3 protein: CATSDSRDLNEKLFF
CDR3 DNA: TGTGCCACCAGTGATTCCCGGGACCTTAATGAAAAACTGTTTTTT

D gene: .
J gene: TRBJ2-7
clone size: .
V gene: TRBV5-5
CDR3 protein: CASVRGDYEQYF
CDR3 DNA: TGTGCCAGCGTACGAGGGGACTACGAGCAGTACTTC

D gene: .
J gene: TRBJ1-5
clone size: .
V gene: TRBV6-5
CDR3 protein: CASSFRVGNQPQHF
CDR3 DNA: TGTGCCAGCAGTTTTCGGGTTGGGAATCAGCCCCAGCATTTT

D gene: TRBD2
J gene: TRBJ2-3
clone size: .
V gene: TRBV6-6
CDR3 protein: CASSQGLAGGPASTDTQYF
CDR3 DNA: TGTGCCAGCAGTCAGGGACTAGCGGGAGGGCCCGCTAGCACAGATACGCAGTATTTT

D gene: TRBD1
J gene: TRBJ1-2
clone size: once
V gene: TRBV19
CDR3 protein: CASSRDRGEWNGYTF
CDR3 DNA: TGTGCCAGTAGTAGGGACAGGGGGGAGTGGAATGGCTACACCTTC

D gene: .
J gene: TRBJ2-3
clone size: .
V gene: TRBV24-1
CDR3 protein: CATADSTDTQYF
CDR3 DNA: TGTGCCACCGCGGACTCGACAGATACGCAGTATTTT

D gene: .
J gene: TRBJ2-1
clone size: .
V gene: TRBV27
CDR3 protein: CASSFLGNEQFF
CDR3 DNA: TGTGCCAGCAGTTTTCTTGGCAATGAGCAGTTCTTC

D gene: .
J gene: TRBJ2-7
clone size: .
V gene: TRBV7-9
CDR3 protein: CASSSKISEEQYF
CDR3 DNA: TGTGCCAGCAGCTCAAAGATCTCGGAAGAGCAGTACTTC

D gene: TRBD1
J gene: TRBJ2-7
clone size: .
V gene: TRBV12-3/TRBV12-4
CDR3 protein: CASTTGQGYEQYF
CDR3 DNA: TGTGCCAGCACTACGGGACAGGGCTACGAGCAGTACTTC

D gene: .
J gene: TRBJ2-1
clone size: .
V gene: TRBV19
CDR3 protein: CASSEEFGYNEQFF
CDR3 DNA: TGTGCCAGTAGTGAGGAATTTGGCTACAATGAGCAGTTCTTC

D gene: TRBD2
J gene: TRBJ2-2
clone size: .
V gene: TRBV18
CDR3 protein: CASSPRTGGNTGELFF
CDR3 DNA: TGTGCCAGCTCACCCCGAACGGGAGGGAACACCGGGGAGCTGTTTTTT

D gene: TRBD1
J gene: TRBJ1-1
clone size: .
V gene: TRBV18
CDR3 protein: CASSRAGQQNSEAFF
CDR3 DNA: TGTGCCAGCTCACGGGCGGGACAGCAGAATTCTGAAGCTTTCTTT

D gene: .
J gene: TRBJ2-3
clone size: .
V gene: TRBV6-5
CDR3 protein: CASSYGDPHTDTQYF
CDR3 DNA: TGTGCCAGCAGTTATGGGGACCCTCACACAGATACGCAGTATTTT

D gene: TRBD1
J gene: TRBJ2-2
clone size: .
V gene: TRBV24-1
CDR3 protein: CATSDSTGATGELFF
CDR3 DNA: TGTGCCACCAGTGATTCGACAGGGGCCACCGGGGAGCTGTTTTTT

D gene: .
J gene: TRBJ2-3
clone size: .
V gene: TRBV24-1
CDR3 protein: CATSDSSGATTDTQYF
CDR3 DNA: TGTGCCACCAGTGATTCCTCAGGGGCTACAACAGATACGCAGTATTTT

D gene: .
J gene: TRBJ1-4
clone size: .
V gene: TRBV27
CDR3 protein: CASSLSPGLNEKLFF
CDR3 DNA: TGTGCCAGCAGTTTATCCCCCGGCTTAAATGAAAAACTGTTTTTT

D gene: .
J gene: TRBJ2-7
clone size: once
V gene: TRBV2
CDR3 protein: CASSEGGAYEQYF
CDR3 DNA: TGTGCCAGCAGTGAAGGGGGGGCCTACGAGCAGTACTTC

D gene: TRBD2
J gene: TRBJ2-1
clone size: .
V gene: TRBV27
CDR3 protein: CASSQTRTSGRCNEQFF
CDR3 DNA: TGTGCCAGCAGTCAAACCCGGACTAGCGGGAGATGCAATGAGCAGTTCTTC

D gene: .
J gene: TRBJ2-3
clone size: .
V gene: TRBV5-1
CDR3 protein: CASSLDSSGTDTQYF
CDR3 DNA: TGCGCCAGCAGCTTGGATAGTTCTGGCACAGATACGCAGTATTTT

D gene: .
J gene: TRBJ2-1
clone size: once
V gene: TRBV11-2
CDR3 protein: CASSSEVAAWDEQFF
CDR3 DNA: TGTGCCAGCAGCTCCGAGGTAGCGGCATGGGATGAGCAGTTCTTC